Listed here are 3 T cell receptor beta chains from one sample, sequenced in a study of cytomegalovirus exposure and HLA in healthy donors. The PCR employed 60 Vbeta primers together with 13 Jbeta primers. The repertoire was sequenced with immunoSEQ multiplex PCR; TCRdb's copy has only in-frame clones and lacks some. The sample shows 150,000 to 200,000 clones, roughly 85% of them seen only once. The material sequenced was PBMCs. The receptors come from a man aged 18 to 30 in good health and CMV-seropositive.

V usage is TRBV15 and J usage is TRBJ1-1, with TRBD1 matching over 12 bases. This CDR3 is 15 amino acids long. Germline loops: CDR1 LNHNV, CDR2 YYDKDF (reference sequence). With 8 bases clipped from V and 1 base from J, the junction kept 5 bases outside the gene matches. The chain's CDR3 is CATSRDRGRNTEAFF. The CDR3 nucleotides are TGTGCCACCTCGAGGGACAGGGGGCGGAACACTGAAGCTTTCTTT.

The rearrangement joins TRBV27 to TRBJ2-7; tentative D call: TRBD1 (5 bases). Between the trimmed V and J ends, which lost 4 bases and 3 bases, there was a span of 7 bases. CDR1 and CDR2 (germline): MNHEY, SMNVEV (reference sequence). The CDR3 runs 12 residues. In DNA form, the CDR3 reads TGTGCCAGCAGTTCTGACAGCTACGAGCAGTACTTC. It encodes CASSSDSYEQYF.

Written as DNA, the CDR3 is TGTGCCAGCAGTGTAACGGGAGTCGCAGATACGCAGTATTTT. As protein: CASSVTGVADTQYF. This chain uses TRBV25-1 with TRBJ2-3, with D tentatively TRBD2 (6 bases). The CDR3 contains 14 residues. CDR1 and CDR2 (germline): MGHDK, SYGVNS. V was trimmed by 4 bases and J by 4 bases, leaving 12 bases between them.